One and the same sample provided the 28 T cell receptor beta chains below, sequenced in a study of high-grade serous ovarian cancer treatment subgroups. Method: immunoSEQ multiplex PCR; TCRdb's copy keeps in-frame clones and lacks some. The table records 35,000 to 45,000 clones, about 80% of them present only once. Tumor samples were obtained before definitive surgery or chemotherapy. Sequencing used tumor tissue. The receptor source for this set is a human donor with high-grade serous ovarian cancer.

The gene calls are TRBV5-1 and TRBJ2-2, with 9 nucleotides matching TRBD2. J was trimmed by 5 bases and V by 4 bases; bases with no gene match: 12. Germline V gene data show CDR1 as SGHRS and CDR2 as YFSETQ. The CDR3 consists of 17 residues. In nucleotides, the CDR3 is TGCGCCAGCAGCATCGACCTAGGCGGGAGGGGGACCGGGGAGCTGTTTTTT. This gives the protein CASSIDLGGRGTGELFF.

V usage is TRBV27 and J usage is TRBJ1-1, with no clear D. This CDR3 is built from 13 residues. CDR1 is MNHEY and CDR2 is SMNVEV in the germline V gene (reference sequence). Deletions cut 1 base from V and 2 bases from J, with 5 bases between. CDR3 DNA sequence: TGTGCCAGCAGTTTATGGGCTAACACTGAAGCTTTCTTT. It codes for CASSLWANTEAFF.

The chain recombines TRBV9 with TRBJ1-3, with D possibly TRBD1 on 5 matching bases. Germline lookup yields CDR1 SGDLS and CDR2 YYNGEE. The CDR3 sequence is 16 residues long. V lost 4 bases and J 5 bases, leaving 19 bases between the germline ends. CDR3 sequence reads: CASSPRDGHNRNTIYF. The CDR3 nucleotides are TGTGCCAGCAGCCCGCGGGACGGCCATAACCGAAACACCATATATTTT. The full variable domain, with the rest looked up from reference TRBV9 and TRBJ1-3, is DSGVTQTPKHLITATGQRVTLRCSPRSGDLSVYWYQQSLDQGLQFLIQYYNGEERAKGNILERFSAQQFPDLHSELNLSSLELGDSALYFCASSPRDGHNRNTIYFGEGSWLTVV.

This clone was observed a handful of times. The chain links TRBV28 to TRBJ1-5; possible D gene TRBD1, 6 bases. The CDR3 loop spans 15 amino acids. Germline CDR1 reads MDHEN; CDR2 reads SYDVKM. V was cut by 2 bases and J by 3 bases, with 11 bases left in between. This CDR3 is CASSLGTGYNQPQHF. The CDR3 nucleotides are TGTGCCAGCAGTTTAGGAACAGGGTACAATCAGCCCCAGCATTTT.

This clone is medium-sized in the sample. This chain connects TRBV7-2 to TRBJ1-3; D ambiguous. This CDR3 is 12 amino acids long. Looked up from germline, CDR1 is SGHTA and CDR2 is FQGNSA. The germline V and J ends were trimmed by 3 bases and 4 bases, with 4 bases remaining between them. CDR3 coding DNA: TGTGCCAGCAGCTTTACAGGAAACACCATATATTTT. Encoded protein: CASSFTGNTIYF.

This chain uses TRBV19 with TRBJ2-2; possibly TRBD1 or TRBD2 for D (5 bases each). The CDR3 spans 15 residues. Between the trimmed V and J ends, which lost 3 bases and 6 bases, there was a span of 14 bases. Germline V gene lookup returns CDR1 LNHDA and CDR2 SQIVND (reference sequence). The CDR3 DNA reads as TGTGCCAGTAGTATGGCCGGGGCTGGCGCCGGGGAGCTGTTTTTT. It is translated as CASSMAGAGAGELFF.

V gene TRBV2 combines with J gene TRBJ2-3; D not certain. CDR1 is SNHLY and CDR2 is FYNNEI in the germline V gene. CDR3 size: 10 residues. V lost 8 bases and J 5 bases, leaving 5 bases between the germline ends. Written as DNA, the CDR3 is TGTGCCAGCGGCCTAGATACGCAGTATTTT. It codes for CASGLDTQYF.

V is TRBV27 and J is TRBJ2-5; no clear D. Deletions cut 6 bases from V and 0 bases from J, with 8 bases between. The CDR3 sequence is 13 residues long. The germline gives CDR1 MNHEY, CDR2 SMNVEV (reference sequence). In DNA form, the CDR3 reads TGTGCCAGCAGGGGCCTTGACCAAGAGACCCAGTACTTC. Translating gives CASRGLDQETQYF.

Note on this clone: One end of the junction varies from germline; a read error may be responsible. The chain uses TRBV4-1 and TRBJ1-5; D remains ambiguous. The CDR3 totals 15 residues. The germline V gene has CDR1 MGHRA and CDR2 YSYEKL. The CDR3 DNA sequence: TGCGCCAGCAGCCAAGAATTGATGGGGAATCGGCCCCAGCATTTT. It is translated as CASSQELMGNRPQHF.

In its sample, this clone was seen once. The chain uses TRBV28 and TRBJ1-1, with 10 bases that match TRBD1. V was pared by 7 bases and J by 4 bases, with 9 bases of the junction left unmatched. The CDR3 is 15 amino acids. The V gene's germline CDR1 is MDHEN and CDR2 SYDVKM. This chain's CDR3 is CASTPGTGVGTEAFF. In nucleotides, the CDR3 is TGTGCCAGCACTCCCGGGACAGGGGTTGGCACTGAAGCTTTCTTT.

The chain carries TRBV5-6 and TRBJ2-1; unclear D gene. Trimming cost V 2 bases and J 8 bases, with 17 bases left between them. The CDR3 consists of 15 residues. Germline loops: CDR1 SGHDT, CDR2 YYEEEE. The CDR3: CASSFLEVKFDEQFF. CDR3 sequence (DNA): TGTGCCAGCAGCTTTTTGGAAGTGAAGTTCGATGAGCAGTTCTTC. Variable domain in full (rest from reference TRBV5-6 and TRBJ2-1): DAGVTQSPTHLIKTRGQQVTLRCSPKSGHDTVSWYQQALGQGPQFIFQYYEEEERQRGNFPDRFSGHQFPNYSSELNVNALLLGDSALYLCASSFLEVKFDEQFFGPGTRLTVL.

The chain links TRBV11-3 to TRBJ2-1; tentative D call: TRBD1 (6 bases). The germline CDR1 and CDR2 sequences are SGHNT and YENEEA. This CDR3 has 16 residues. V was clipped by 5 bases and J by 4 bases, with 18 bases between them. CDR3 sequence: CASSGPDRQKYNEQFF. The CDR3 DNA sequence: TGTGCCAGCAGCGGACCCGACAGGCAAAAATACAATGAGCAGTTCTTC.

The chain combines TRBV9 with TRBJ2-7, with TRBD1 identical over 11 bases. This CDR3 has 15 amino acids. The V gene's germline CDR1 is SGDLS and CDR2 YYNGEE. With 1 base clipped from V and 4 bases from J, the junction kept 4 bases outside the gene matches. CDR3 DNA: TGTGCCAGCAGCGTAAGGGACAGGGGGGAATACGAGCAGTACTTC. Encoded protein: CASSVRDRGEYEQYF.

CDR3 residues: CASSLGVEGERENIQYF. The CDR3 DNA reads TGTGCCAGCAGCCTGGGGGTGGAAGGGGAAAGGGAAAACATTCAGTACTTC. The chain employs TRBV5-4 and TRBJ2-4; D is tentatively TRBD1 or TRBD2 (5 bases each). V was trimmed by 4 bases and J by 5 bases, leaving 22 bases between them. Germline CDR1 is SGHNT and CDR2 is YYREEE (reference sequence). This CDR3 has 17 residues.

The chain has TRBV7-2 and TRBJ2-7; tentative D call: TRBD1 (5 bases). Germline CDR1 and CDR2: SGHTA and FQGNSA. This CDR3 contains 12 residues. Trimming took 5 bases from V and 6 from J, leaving 11 bases between them. The CDR3 coding sequence is TGTGCCAGCAGCCCAAGGGGTGGCGAGCAGTACTTC. This translates into CASSPRGGEQYF.

This clone was detected only once. The chain joins TRBV7-9 to TRBJ2-2; 7 positions match TRBD1. CDR1 is SEHNR, CDR2 FQNEAQ, per germline (reference sequence). The length of the CDR3 is 15 residues. V was pared by 5 bases and J by 6 bases, with 9 bases of the junction left unmatched. The CDR3 region is CASSAHRGNAGELFF. CDR3 DNA sequence: TGTGCCAGCAGCGCCCACAGGGGAAATGCCGGGGAGCTGTTTTTT.

J is TRBJ2-2 and V is TRBV5-4, with D hard to call. CDR1 is SGHNT, CDR2 YYREEE, per germline (reference sequence). V lost 3 bases, J lost 6 bases, and 12 bases lay in between. This CDR3 comprises 14 residues. CDR3 region: CASSWGNRAGELFF. The CDR3, as DNA: TGTGCCAGCAGCTGGGGTAATAGGGCCGGGGAGCTGTTTTTT.

The chain combines TRBV29-1 with TRBJ2-5; TRBD2 aligns across 7 bases. Germline loops: CDR1 SQVTM, CDR2 ANQGSEA. Losses at the gene ends were 5 bases for V and 1 base for J; bases not matched to a gene: 7. This CDR3 contains 14 residues. The CDR3 nucleotides are TGCAGCGTTCGACCGGGGGAGGGCCAAGAGACCCAGTACTTC. Translation: CSVRPGEGQETQYF.

CDR3 in DNA: TGTGCCAGCAGCCGAACCCGCGCTAGCGGGGCCCAAGAGACCCAGTACTTC. Translating it yields CASSRTRASGAQETQYF. This rearrangement joins TRBV7-2 to TRBJ2-5; 9 bases align to TRBD2. V lost 5 bases, J lost 1 base, and 11 bases stayed unmatched. This CDR3 region has 17 residues. Germline CDR1 SGHTA, CDR2 FQGNSA.

This chain joins TRBV9 and TRBJ2-7; D unresolved. The CDR3 has 15 residues. Germline V gene sequence: CDR1 SGDLS, CDR2 YYNGEE. V lost 0 bases and J lost 2, with 12 bases in between. The CDR3 spells CASSVALDIPYEQYF. The CDR3 DNA sequence: TGTGCCAGCAGCGTAGCGCTCGACATCCCCTACGAGCAGTACTTC.

CDR3 in DNA: TGTGCCAGCAGTTACGACAGTTCAACCTACGAGCAGTACTTC. Its translation: CASSYDSSTYEQYF. The chain employs TRBV6-5 and TRBJ2-7; possibly TRBD1 for D (5 bases). This CDR3 has 14 amino acids. Germline V gene lookup returns CDR1 MNHEY and CDR2 SVGAGI. V gave up 2 bases and J gave up 2 bases, with 10 bases separating them.

This clone was detected once. The same CDR3 arises from other DNA sequences in this sample as well. The rearrangement links TRBV28 to TRBJ1-5, with 7 bases lining up with TRBD1. Germline lookup yields CDR1 MDHEN and CDR2 SYDVKM. The CDR3 has 14 residues. Trimming removed 3 bases from V and 5 bases from J; junction bases left unmatched: 4. The CDR3 is CASSFRQGHQPQHF. CDR3 nucleotides: TGTGCCAGCAGTTTTCGACAGGGCCATCAGCCCCAGCATTTT.

This clone has just one count. The chain recombines TRBV19 with TRBJ2-1, with a possible D match to TRBD1 (6 bases). This CDR3 contains 16 residues. V was pared by 6 bases and J by 1 base, with 16 bases between. Germline CDR1 reads LNHDA; CDR2 reads SQIVND (reference sequence). CDR3 nucleotide sequence: TGTGCCAGTAGCCTCACAGGGAGTATTTCCTACAATGAGCAGTTCTTC. Amino acid sequence: CASSLTGSISYNEQFF.

This chain links TRBV11-3 with TRBJ2-1, with D possibly being TRBD2 (5 bases). Germline V CDR1 and CDR2: SGHNT, YENEEA. V dropped 5 bases and J dropped 5 bases, with 10 bases sitting between them. CDR3 length: 13 residues. In DNA form, the CDR3 reads TGTGCCAGCAGCCCCCACGGGAACAATGAGCAGTTCTTC. Protein sequence: CASSPHGNNEQFF.

The chain links TRBV29-1 to TRBJ2-2; 12 bases are shared with TRBD2. The CDR3 contains 13 residues. V gave up 7 bases and J gave up 6 bases; unmatched junction bases: 3. Looked up from germline, CDR1 is SQVTM and CDR2 is ANQGSEA. Here the CDR3 DNA reads TGCAGCGCCGGACTAGCGGGGCCCGGGGAGCTGTTTTTT. Translated: CSAGLAGPGELFF.

The rearrangement links TRBV19 to TRBJ1-2; weak D call: TRBD1 (6 bases). V shed 7 bases and J shed 14 bases, with 17 bases lying between them. Germline assignment: CDR1 LNHDA and CDR2 SQIVND (reference sequence). The CDR3 length is 11 residues. CDR3 nucleotide sequence: TGTGCCAGTAAGGGGGATGGGGCTGGGACCTTC. This translates into CASKGDGAGTF.

The chain is built from TRBV7-8 and TRBJ2-7; 13 bases fit TRBD2. V lost 1 base to trimming and J lost 6 bases; unmatched junction nucleotides: 12. Germline CDR1 SGHVS, CDR2 FQNEAQ. The CDR3 loop spans 18 amino acids. Here the CDR3 reads CASSLGWTSGRYRGEQYF. CDR3 nucleotide sequence: TGTGCCAGCAGCTTAGGTTGGACTAGCGGGAGATATCGGGGCGAGCAGTACTTC.

The chain carries TRBV19 and TRBJ2-1; 8 bases are shared with TRBD2. The CDR3 length is 15 residues. Per germline, CDR1 LNHDA and CDR2 SQIVND (reference sequence). V was clipped by 4 bases and J by 3 bases; unmatched bases: 5. CDR3: CASSTGGRVYNEQFF. The CDR3 bases are TGTGCCAGTAGTACGGGGGGGAGAGTCTACAATGAGCAGTTCTTC.